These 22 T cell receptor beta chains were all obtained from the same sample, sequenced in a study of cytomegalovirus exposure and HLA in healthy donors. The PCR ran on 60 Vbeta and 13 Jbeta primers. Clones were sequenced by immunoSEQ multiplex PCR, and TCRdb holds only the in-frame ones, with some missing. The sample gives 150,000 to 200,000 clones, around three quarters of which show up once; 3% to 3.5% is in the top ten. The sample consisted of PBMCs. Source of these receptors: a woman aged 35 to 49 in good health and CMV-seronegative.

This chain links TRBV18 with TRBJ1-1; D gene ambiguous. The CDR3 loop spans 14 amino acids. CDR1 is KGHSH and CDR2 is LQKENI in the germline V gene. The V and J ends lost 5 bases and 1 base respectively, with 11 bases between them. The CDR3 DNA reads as TGTGCCAGCTCAGTGTCGGGGAGGAACACTGAAGCTTTCTTT. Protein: CASSVSGRNTEAFF.

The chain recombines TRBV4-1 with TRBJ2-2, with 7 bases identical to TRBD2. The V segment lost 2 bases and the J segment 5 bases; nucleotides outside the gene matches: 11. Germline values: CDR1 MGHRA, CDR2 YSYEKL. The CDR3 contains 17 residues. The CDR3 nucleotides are TGCGCCAGCAGCCAACAAGGGAGGGGACGGGGGACCGGGGAGCTGTTTTTT. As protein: CASSQQGRGRGTGELFF.

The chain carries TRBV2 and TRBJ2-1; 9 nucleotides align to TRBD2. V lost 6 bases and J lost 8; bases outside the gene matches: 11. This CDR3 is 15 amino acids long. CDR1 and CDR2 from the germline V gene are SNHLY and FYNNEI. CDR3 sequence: CASRDQRGVEHEQFF. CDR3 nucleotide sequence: TGTGCCAGCAGGGACCAGCGGGGGGTTGAACATGAGCAGTTCTTC.

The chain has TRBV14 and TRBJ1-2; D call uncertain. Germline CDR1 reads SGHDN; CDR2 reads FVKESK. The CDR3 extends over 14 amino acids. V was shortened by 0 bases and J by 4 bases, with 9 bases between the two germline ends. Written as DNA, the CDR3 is TGTGCCAGCAGCCAAGAGGCCAGTCTCTATGGCTACACCTTC. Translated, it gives CASSQEASLYGYTF.

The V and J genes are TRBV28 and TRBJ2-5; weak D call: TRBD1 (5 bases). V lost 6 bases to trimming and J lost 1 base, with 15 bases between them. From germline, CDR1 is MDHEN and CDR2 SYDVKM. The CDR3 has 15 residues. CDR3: CASRTARQFQETQYF. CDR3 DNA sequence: TGTGCCAGCAGGACAGCAAGACAGTTCCAAGAGACCCAGTACTTC.

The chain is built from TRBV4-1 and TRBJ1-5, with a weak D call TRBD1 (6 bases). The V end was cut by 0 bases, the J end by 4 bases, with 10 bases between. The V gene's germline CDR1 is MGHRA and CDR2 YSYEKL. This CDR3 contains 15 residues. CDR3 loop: CASSQEGAWNQPQHF. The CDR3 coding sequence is TGCGCCAGCAGCCAAGAGGGGGCTTGGAATCAGCCCCAGCATTTT.

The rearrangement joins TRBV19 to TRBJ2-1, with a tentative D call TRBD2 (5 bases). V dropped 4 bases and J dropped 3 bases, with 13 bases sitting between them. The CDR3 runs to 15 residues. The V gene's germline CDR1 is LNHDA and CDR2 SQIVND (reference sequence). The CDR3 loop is CASSTDGRGYNEQFF. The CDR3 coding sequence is TGTGCCAGTAGTACCGATGGTCGGGGCTACAATGAGCAGTTCTTC.

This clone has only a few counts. The CDR3 DNA is TGTGCCAGCTCACCACTAGAAAGGGGGCTGAACACTGAAGCTTTCTTT. Protein sequence: CASSPLERGLNTEAFF. V usage is TRBV18 and J usage is TRBJ1-1; 7 bases line up with TRBD1. The V gene end was trimmed by 1 base and the J gene end by 0 bases; junction bases not matched to a gene: 5. CDR1 and CDR2 from the germline V gene are KGHSH and LQKENI. The CDR3 contains 16 residues.

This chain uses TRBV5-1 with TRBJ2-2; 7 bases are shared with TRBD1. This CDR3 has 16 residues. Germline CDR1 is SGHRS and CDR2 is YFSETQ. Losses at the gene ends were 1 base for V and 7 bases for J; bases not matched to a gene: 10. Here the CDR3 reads CASSLTGTVGVGELFF. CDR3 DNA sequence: TGCGCCAGCAGCTTGACCGGGACAGTTGGGGTCGGGGAGCTGTTTTTT.

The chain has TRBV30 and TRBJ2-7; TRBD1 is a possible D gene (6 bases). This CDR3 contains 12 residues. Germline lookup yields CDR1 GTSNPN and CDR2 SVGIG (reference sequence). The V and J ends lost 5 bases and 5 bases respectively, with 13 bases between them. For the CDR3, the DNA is TGTGCCTGGTACAGGGTAAACGACGAGCAGTACTTC. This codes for CAWYRVNDEQYF.

The CDR3 here is CASSLWPGSEAFF. The CDR3 DNA follows: TGTGCCAGCAGCTTGTGGCCGGGGTCCGAAGCTTTCTTT. The chain has TRBV5-8 and TRBJ1-1, with D unresolved. This CDR3 comprises 13 residues. V was clipped by 1 base and J by 8 bases, with 12 bases between them. Germline-derived CDR1 and CDR2 are SGHTS and YDEGEE.

The CDR3 sequence: CASSPWEPNQPQHF. The CDR3 DNA sequence: TGTGCCAGTAGCCCGTGGGAGCCAAATCAGCCCCAGCATTTT. The V call is TRBV19, the J call TRBJ1-5; D not certain. The CDR3 is 14 amino acids. V lost 6 bases, J lost 4 bases, and 13 bases lay in between. The germline V gene encodes CDR1 LNHDA and CDR2 SQIVND (reference sequence).

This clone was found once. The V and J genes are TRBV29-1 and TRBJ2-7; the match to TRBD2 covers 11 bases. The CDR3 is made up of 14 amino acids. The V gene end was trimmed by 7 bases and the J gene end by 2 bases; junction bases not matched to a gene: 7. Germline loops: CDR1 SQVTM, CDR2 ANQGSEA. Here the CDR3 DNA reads TGCAGCGCCGGACTAGCGGGTCTCACCTACGAGCAGTACTTC. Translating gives CSAGLAGLTYEQYF.

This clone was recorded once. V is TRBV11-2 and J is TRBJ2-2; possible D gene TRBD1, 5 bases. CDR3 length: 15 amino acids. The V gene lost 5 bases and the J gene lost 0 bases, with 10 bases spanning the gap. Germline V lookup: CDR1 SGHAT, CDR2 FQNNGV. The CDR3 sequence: CASSPGRANTGELFF. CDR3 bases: TGTGCCAGCAGCCCGGGCAGGGCGAACACCGGGGAGCTGTTTTTT.

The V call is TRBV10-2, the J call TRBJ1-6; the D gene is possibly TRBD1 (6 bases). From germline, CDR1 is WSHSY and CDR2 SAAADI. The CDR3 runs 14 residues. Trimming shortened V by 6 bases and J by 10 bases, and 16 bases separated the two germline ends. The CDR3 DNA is TGCGCCAGCAGATCTCCAGGGGAAGGCTCACCCCTCCACTTT. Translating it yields CASRSPGEGSPLHF.

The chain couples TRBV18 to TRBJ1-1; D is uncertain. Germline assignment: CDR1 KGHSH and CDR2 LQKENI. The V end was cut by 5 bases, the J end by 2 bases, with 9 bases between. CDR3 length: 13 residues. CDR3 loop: CASSSGRNTEAFF. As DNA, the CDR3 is TGTGCCAGCTCATCCGGGAGAAACACTGAAGCTTTCTTT.

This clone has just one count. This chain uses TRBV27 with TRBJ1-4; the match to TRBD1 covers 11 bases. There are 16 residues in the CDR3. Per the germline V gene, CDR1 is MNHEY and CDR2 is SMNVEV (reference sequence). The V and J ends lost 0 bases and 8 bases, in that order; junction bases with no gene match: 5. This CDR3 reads CASSLSGQGASEKLFF. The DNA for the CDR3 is TGTGCCAGCAGTTTATCCGGACAGGGGGCTAGCGAAAAACTGTTTTTT.

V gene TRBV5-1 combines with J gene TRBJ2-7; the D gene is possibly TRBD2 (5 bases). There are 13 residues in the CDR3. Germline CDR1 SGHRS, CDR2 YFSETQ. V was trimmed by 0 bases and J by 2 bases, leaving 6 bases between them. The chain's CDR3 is CASSLDGTYEQYF. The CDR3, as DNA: TGCGCCAGCAGCTTGGACGGGACCTACGAGCAGTACTTC.

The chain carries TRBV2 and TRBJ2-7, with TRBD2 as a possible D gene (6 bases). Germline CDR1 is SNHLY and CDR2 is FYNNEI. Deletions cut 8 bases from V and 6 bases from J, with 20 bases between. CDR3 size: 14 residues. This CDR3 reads CASFPSRGSREQYF. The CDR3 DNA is TGTGCCAGCTTTCCCTCGCGGGGCTCTCGCGAGCAGTACTTC.

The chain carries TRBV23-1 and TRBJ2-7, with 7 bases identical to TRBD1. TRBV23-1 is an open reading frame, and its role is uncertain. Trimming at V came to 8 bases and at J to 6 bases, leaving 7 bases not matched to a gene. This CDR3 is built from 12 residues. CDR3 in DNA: TGCGCCAGCTTACCTACAGGGGTCGAGCAGTACTTC. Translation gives CASLPTGVEQYF.

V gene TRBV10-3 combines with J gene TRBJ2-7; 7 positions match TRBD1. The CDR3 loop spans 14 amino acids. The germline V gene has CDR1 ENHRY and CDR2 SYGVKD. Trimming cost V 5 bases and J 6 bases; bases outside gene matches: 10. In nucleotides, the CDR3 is TGTGCCATCAGTAATGCTGACAGGGCTCGCGAGCAGTACTTC. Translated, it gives CAISNADRAREQYF.

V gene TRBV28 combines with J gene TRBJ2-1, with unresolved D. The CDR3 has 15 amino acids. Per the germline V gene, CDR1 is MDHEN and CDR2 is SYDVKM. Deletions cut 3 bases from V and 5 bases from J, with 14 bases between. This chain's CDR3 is CASSLNIGLNNEQFF. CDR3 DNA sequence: TGTGCCAGCAGTTTGAATATTGGGCTCAACAATGAGCAGTTCTTC.